The rows below give T cell receptor beta chains drawn from one sample of a study of T cell responses to AZD1222 COVID-19 vaccine. Assay: immunoSEQ multiplex PCR; the TCRdb copy retains only in-frame clones and omits some. Counted here are around 120,000 clones, 80% to 90% occurring once; the ten biggest clones make up around 2.4%. Source: peripheral blood, taken on day 0 of AZD1222 vaccination. The source of these receptors is an adult in good health. The conserved cysteine and the conserved F or W are not part of the CDR3 here. Each record gives: CDR3 protein, clone size, V gene. Clone size, where shown, is once, few, many, or a class for clones that have expanded.

CDR3 protein: ASSTSHGTEAF; clone size: -; V gene: TRBV19
CDR3 protein: ASSPQGLRNTEAF; clone size: -; V gene: TRBV7-2
CDR3 protein: ASSSLPGGYT; clone size: once; V gene: TRBV28
CDR3 protein: ASSQAEGTVLFTDTQY; clone size: -; V gene: TRBV4-1
CDR3 protein: ASSFVGGSNQPQH; clone size: few; V gene: TRBV28
CDR3 protein: ASSLIGQGNSPLH; clone size: -; V gene: TRBV27
CDR3 protein: SVALADAYEQY; clone size: -; V gene: TRBV29-1
CDR3 protein: ASRPGQQYGYT; clone size: -; V gene: TRBV6-5
CDR3 protein: ASREGVPYEQY; clone size: -; V gene: TRBV28
CDR3 protein: ASSYRTGANVLT; clone size: -; V gene: TRBV28
CDR3 protein: ASSLLQGAGNQPQH; clone size: many; V gene: TRBV28
CDR3 protein: ASSLELAGGGEGPSYEQY; clone size: once; V gene: TRBV28
CDR3 protein: ASLDRSSNQPQH; clone size: -; V gene: TRBV19
CDR3 protein: ASGFAKNEQF; clone size: -; V gene: TRBV12-5
CDR3 protein: ASSEPGGKTGELF; clone size: -; V gene: TRBV6-1
CDR3 protein: ASSLGGRTPETQY; clone size: -; V gene: TRBV5-1
CDR3 protein: ASSLGDGNTEAF; clone size: -; V gene: TRBV7-9
CDR3 protein: ASSQDGTNTIY; clone size: -; V gene: TRBV3-1/TRBV3-2
CDR3 protein: ASSSGQGVTYEQY; clone size: -; V gene: TRBV5-1
CDR3 protein: ASSLPDRSTEAF; clone size: -; V gene: TRBV5-6
CDR3 protein: ASSLAGSSTDTQY; clone size: -; V gene: TRBV3-1/TRBV3-2
CDR3 protein: ASSPNPGMGTEAF; clone size: -; V gene: TRBV4-1
CDR3 protein: ASGRLAGNEQF; clone size: -; V gene: TRBV6-5
CDR3 protein: ASSSQGATNYGYT; clone size: -; V gene: TRBV9
CDR3 protein: ASKRGLSSNEQF; clone size: -; V gene: TRBV2
CDR3 protein: AWSGLLGNEQF; clone size: -; V gene: TRBV30
CDR3 protein: ASSDPRGGGAGGYT; clone size: -; V gene: TRBV6-1
CDR3 protein: ASSPIRDNPPYEQY; clone size: -; V gene: TRBV28
CDR3 protein: ASSPLVSNQPQH; clone size: -; V gene: TRBV3-1/TRBV3-2
CDR3 protein: ASSIGGMGTEAF; clone size: -; V gene: TRBV19
CDR3 protein: ASSYGGVNEQY; clone size: -; V gene: TRBV6-5
CDR3 protein: ASSRLAGTFTDTQY; clone size: -; V gene: TRBV19
CDR3 protein: ASSPPSAHNVHNSPLH; clone size: -; V gene: TRBV11-3
CDR3 protein: ASSLLRAEAF; clone size: -; V gene: TRBV28
CDR3 protein: ASSGRDLAQY; clone size: -; V gene: TRBV10-2
CDR3 protein: ASSPGTSGRFGETQY; clone size: -; V gene: TRBV5-4
CDR3 protein: ASSKEGVRSYEQY; clone size: -; V gene: TRBV21-1
CDR3 protein: ASSQLPRGRARETQY; clone size: -; V gene: TRBV3-1/TRBV3-2
CDR3 protein: ASSFTGVEQF; clone size: -; V gene: TRBV11-3
CDR3 protein: ASSGGLLGTQY; clone size: -; V gene: TRBV7-3
CDR3 protein: ATSLRDIQF; clone size: -; V gene: TRBV15
CDR3 protein: ASSKSAAGGFYEQY; clone size: -; V gene: TRBV4-2
CDR3 protein: ASSLQGSNNSPLH; clone size: -; V gene: TRBV6-5
CDR3 protein: ASSIQGTSPLH; clone size: -; V gene: TRBV19
CDR3 protein: ASSLDPGLTYEQY; clone size: -; V gene: TRBV7-2
CDR3 protein: ASRWTGISNQPQH; clone size: -; V gene: TRBV19
CDR3 protein: ASSYSASYNEQF; clone size: -; V gene: TRBV6-5
CDR3 protein: ASSLIKGQSYGYT; clone size: -; V gene: TRBV28
CDR3 protein: ASSYPRDRGGNEQF; clone size: -; V gene: TRBV28